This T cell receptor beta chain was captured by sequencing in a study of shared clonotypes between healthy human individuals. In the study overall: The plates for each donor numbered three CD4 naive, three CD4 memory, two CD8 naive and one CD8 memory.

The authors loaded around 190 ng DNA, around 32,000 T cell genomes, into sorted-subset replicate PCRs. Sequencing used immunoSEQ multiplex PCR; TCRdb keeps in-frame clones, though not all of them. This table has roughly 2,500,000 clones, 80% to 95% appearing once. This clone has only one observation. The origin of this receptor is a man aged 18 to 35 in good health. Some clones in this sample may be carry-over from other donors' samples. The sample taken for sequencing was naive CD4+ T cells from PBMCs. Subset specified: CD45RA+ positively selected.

The CDR3 protein is CATSQGHEQYF. In DNA, the CDR3 is TGTGCCACCTCACAGGGACACGAGCAGTACTTC. The chain is built from TRBV2 and TRBJ2-5, with D possibly TRBD1 on 6 matching bases. Matching the DNA end better, TRBJ2-7 makes the J call doubtful. The germline CDR1 and CDR2 sequences are SNHLY and FYNNEI. The CDR3 contains 11 residues.